The rows below give T cell receptor beta chains drawn from one sample of a study of cytomegalovirus exposure and HLA in healthy donors. Generated by immunoSEQ multiplex PCR, the TCRdb table keeps only in-frame clones and is missing some. The data show 85,000 to 120,000 clones, with 75% seen just once and 2.5% to 3.5% held by the top ten. The source material was PBMCs. The receptors originated from a male donor in good health and CMV-seropositive. Both conserved end residues are part of each CDR3. A D gene is named only where the DNA matches it firmly. For some rows the clone size is stated as once, few or many, or as a class when expanded; others skip it.

>NA|TRBJ2-3|TRBV7-2|NA
TGTGCCAGCAGCTTAGAATCGGCCGCGCGCGGGACAGATACGCAGTATTTT
CASSLESAARGTDTQYF
>NA|TRBJ2-3|TRBV7-2|NA
TGTGCCAGCAGGCGGACCGGGACACGAACCACTAGCACAGATACGCAGTATTTT
CASRRTGTRTTSTDTQYF
>NA|TRBJ2-7|TRBV11-2|TRBD1
TGTGCCAGCAGCCTAACTGGGGGACAGGGGGTAAAGGTCTACGAGCAGTACTTC
CASSLTGGQGVKVYEQYF
>few|TRBJ2-1|TRBV7-8|TRBD2
TGTGCCAGCAGCTTAGTTCGAGGCGGGAGAGAGCAGTTCTTC
CASSLVRGGREQFF
>few|TRBJ2-2|TRBV9|NA
TGTGCCAGCACCCTAGCGAACACCGGGGAGCTGTTTTTT
CASTLANTGELFF
>NA|TRBJ2-2|TRBV2|TRBD2
TGTGCCAGCAGTTATCGTAGGGCGGGAGCTAGCACCGGGGAGCTGTTTTTT
CASSYRRAGASTGELFF
>NA|TRBJ1-4|TRBV4-1|TRBD1
TGCGCCAGCAGTACGGGACAGATAGGAGAAAAACTGTTTTTT
CASSTGQIGEKLFF
>few|TRBJ1-4|TRBV25-1|TRBD1
TGTGCCAGCAGTGCGTGGGACAGGGGAGATGAAAAACTGTTTTTT
CASSAWDRGDEKLFF
>NA|TRBJ1-1|TRBV2|NA
TGTGCCAGCAGGATCAGGGGGAACACTGAAGCTTTCTTT
CASRIRGNTEAFF
>NA|TRBJ2-7|TRBV30|TRBD2
TGTGCCTGGAGCCGAGGACTAGCGGTCTACGAGCAGTACTTC
CAWSRGLAVYEQYF
>NA|TRBJ2-7|TRBV18|NA
TGTGCCAGCTCACCTCCTATGGACGGGACTTACGAGCAGTACTTC
CASSPPMDGTYEQYF
>NA|TRBJ2-3|TRBV30|TRBD1
TGTGCCTGGAGCGCCGGGACAGTAAGCGGCACAGATACGCAGTATTTT
CAWSAGTVSGTDTQYF
>NA|TRBJ2-7|TRBV7-2|NA
TGTGCCAGCAGCTTTGGGCCTTCCGCCTACGAGCAGTACTTC
CASSFGPSAYEQYF
>few|TRBJ2-4|TRBV10-3|NA
TGTGCCATCAGTGATTTGGTAGTCGGGAACATTCAGTACTTC
CAISDLVVGNIQYF
>NA|TRBJ2-5|TRBV10-3|TRBD2
TGTGCCATCAGTGATGGGCTAGCGGACTACCCTAGGGGAGAGACCCAGTACTTC
CAISDGLADYPRGETQYF
>few|TRBJ1-2|TRBV15|NA
TGTGCCACCAGCAGAGTTTCTTCGGGGAACTATGGCTACACCTTC
CATSRVSSGNYGYTF
>NA|TRBJ2-7|TRBV7-9|NA
TGTGCCAGCAGCACCTTTGACCAGGTGGGCCGATATGAAGGCGAGCAGTACTTC
CASSTFDQVGRYEGEQYF
>few|TRBJ1-5|TRBV7-2|NA
TGTGCCAGCAGCTGGACGACGGGGTTTAGCAATCAGCCCCAGCATTTT
CASSWTTGFSNQPQHF
>NA|TRBJ1-1|TRBV5-6|NA
TGTGCCAGCAGCTCCAAGGCGGACAGATACACTGAAGCTTTCTTT
CASSSKADRYTEAFF
>NA|TRBJ1-1|TRBV27|NA
TGTGCCAGCAGTTCAACAGATGACACTGAAGCTTTCTTT
CASSSTDDTEAFF
>NA|TRBJ2-3|TRBV25-1|TRBD1
TGTGCCAGCAGTGACCCGCGGGACAGGGCGGCAGATACGCAGTATTTT
CASSDPRDRAADTQYF
>NA|TRBJ1-5|TRBV7-9|NA
TGTGCCAGCAGCTTAGGTCAGGGGAGGCCCCAGCATTTT
CASSLGQGRPQHF
>NA|TRBJ1-1|TRBV7-2|NA
TGTGCCAGCACTCCTGACAGATTCACTGAAGCTTTCTTT
CASTPDRFTEAFF
>few|TRBJ2-3|TRBV7-3|NA
TGTGCCAGCAGCTTAGGGGCACAAGATACGCAGTATTTT
CASSLGAQDTQYF
>NA|TRBJ2-5|TRBV18|NA
TGTGCCAGCTCACCCCGGGTCTCCCAAGAGACCCAGTACTTC
CASSPRVSQETQYF
>NA|TRBJ1-5|TRBV4-2|NA
TGTGCCAGCAGCCAAGATTTAGGGGCGGGCAATCAGCCCCAGCATTTT
CASSQDLGAGNQPQHF
>NA|TRBJ1-2|TRBV30|TRBD1
TGTGCCTGGCAGTACAGGGGGCTAAACTATGGCTACACCTTC
CAWQYRGLNYGYTF
>NA|TRBJ2-3|TRBV28|TRBD2
TGTGCCAGCAGTTTAGCGGGGGGGAGCACAGATACGCAGTATTTT
CASSLAGGSTDTQYF
>NA|TRBJ2-7|TRBV30|NA
TGTGCCTGGAGTCTAGCTTACGAGCAGTACTTC
CAWSLAYEQYF
>NA|TRBJ2-1|TRBV27|NA
TGTGCCAGCAGTCCGACGGATCAGAGAGGGAGGACATTCAGCTCCTACAATGAGCAGTTCTTC
CASSPTDQRGRTFSSYNEQFF
>once|TRBJ1-1|TRBV4-3|NA
TGCGCCAGCAGCCGATTTCAGAGCGGGGGCACTGAAGCTTTCTTT
CASSRFQSGGTEAFF
>few|TRBJ2-5|TRBV28|NA
TGTGCCAGCAGGAGTAGCCTGACAGCCCAAGAGACCCAGTACTTC
CASRSSLTAQETQYF
>NA|TRBJ2-7|TRBV4-3|TRBD2
TGCGCCAGCAGCCAAGATTGGGTAGCGGGGGACGAGCAGTACTTC
CASSQDWVAGDEQYF
>NA|TRBJ2-3|TRBV6-5|NA
TGTGCCATCCGGTCCGGTTCTAGCACAGATACGCAGTATTTT
CAIRSGSSTDTQYF
>once|TRBJ2-7|TRBV7-2|TRBD1
TGTGCCAGCGGAAGAGACTTGGGGACAGCCTCCTACGAGCAGTACTTC
CASGRDLGTASYEQYF